The following is a T cell receptor beta chain sequence with its context. Method: immunoSEQ multiplex PCR; TCRdb's copy keeps in-frame clones and lacks some. The sample gives fewer than 75,000 clones, 80% to 95% of which show up once; around 3.3% is in the top ten. These data belong to a study of T cell changes during pregnancy in multiple sclerosis. The ends were cut back, 1 base at V and 4 bases at J, with 13 bases in the middle. There are 15 residues in the CDR3. Germline V CDR1 and CDR2: SGHVS, FQNEAQ. V is TRBV7-8 and J is TRBJ1-1, with TRBD1 as a possible D gene (5 bases). The specimen comprised peripheral blood, sampled after pregnancy. The receptor was derived from a female donor in good health, enrolled as a control in a pregnancy study. CDR3 coding DNA: TGTGCCAGCAGCTTAGAGGGCAGGGTGGGCACTGAAGCTTTCTTT. It is translated as CASSLEGRVGTEAFF.